This T cell receptor beta chain is from a study of monozygotic twins with inflammatory bowel disease. Every single donor had a roughly 2.5 ml blood sample drawn. There are 15 residues in the CDR3. Germline V gene sequence: CDR1 MDHEN, CDR2 SYDVKM. With the 5' RACE reads reprocessed, TCRdb shows one record per CDR3 protein and no DNA. The sample totals about 330,000 distinct CDR3 sequences; its top ten clones hold 2% to 2.5%. This TCR derives from a human donor with ulcerative colitis or Crohn's disease, or a healthy co-twin of an affected twin (not recorded which). Sequenced sample: blood. V usage is TRBV28 and J usage is TRBJ2-5; TCRdb's D gene call, TRBD1, goes unchecked for lack of DNA. Here the CDR3 reads CASRPLQRGPETQYF.